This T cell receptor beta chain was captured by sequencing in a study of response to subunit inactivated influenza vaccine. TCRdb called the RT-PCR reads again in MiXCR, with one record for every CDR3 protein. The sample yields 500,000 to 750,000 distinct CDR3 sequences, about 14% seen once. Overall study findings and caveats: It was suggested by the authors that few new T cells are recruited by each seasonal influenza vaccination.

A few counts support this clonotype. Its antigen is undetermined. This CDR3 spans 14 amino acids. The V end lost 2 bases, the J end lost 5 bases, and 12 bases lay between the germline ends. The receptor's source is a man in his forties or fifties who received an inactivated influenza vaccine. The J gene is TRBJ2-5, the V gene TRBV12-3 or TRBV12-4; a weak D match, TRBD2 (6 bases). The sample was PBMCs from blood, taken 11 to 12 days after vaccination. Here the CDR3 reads CASSLRPGVETQYF. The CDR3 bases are TGTGCCAGCAGTTTACGCCCGGGGGTGGAGACCCAGTACTTC.